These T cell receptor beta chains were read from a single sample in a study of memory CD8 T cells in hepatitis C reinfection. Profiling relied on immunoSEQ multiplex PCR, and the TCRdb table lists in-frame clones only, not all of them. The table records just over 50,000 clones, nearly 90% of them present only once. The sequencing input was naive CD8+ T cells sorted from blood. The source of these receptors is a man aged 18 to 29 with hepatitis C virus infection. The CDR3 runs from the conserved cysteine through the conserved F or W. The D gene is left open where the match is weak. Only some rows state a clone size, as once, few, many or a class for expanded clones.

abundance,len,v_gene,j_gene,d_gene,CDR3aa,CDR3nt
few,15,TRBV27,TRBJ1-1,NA,CASSNSQSPNTEAFF,TGTGCCAGCAGCAACTCACAGAGTCCCAACACTGAAGCTTTCTTT
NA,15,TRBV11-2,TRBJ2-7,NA,CASSLVGQIYYEQYF,TGTGCCAGCAGCTTAGTGGGACAAATTTACTACGAGCAGTACTTC
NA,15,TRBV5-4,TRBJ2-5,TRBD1,CASSPRGDRVETQYF,TGTGCCAGCAGCCCGAGGGGGGACAGGGTAGAGACCCAGTACTTC
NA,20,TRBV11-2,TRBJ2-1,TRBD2,CASSLDPGTSGMKSYNEQFF,TGTGCCAGCAGCTTAGATCCCGGGACTAGCGGGATGAAGTCCTACAATGAGCAGTTCTTC
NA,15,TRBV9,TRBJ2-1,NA,CASSVGGDFYNEQFF,TGTGCCAGCAGCGTTGGCGGGGATTTTTACAATGAGCAGTTCTTC
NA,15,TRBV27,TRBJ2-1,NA,CASSLSRRLYNEQFF,TGTGCCAGCAGTTTATCGAGGAGACTATACAATGAGCAGTTCTTC
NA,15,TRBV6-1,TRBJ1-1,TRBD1,CASRGDRGWGTEAFF,TGTGCCAGCAGAGGGGACAGGGGTTGGGGCACTGAAGCTTTCTTT
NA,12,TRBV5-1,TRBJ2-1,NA,CASSLAGVEQFF,TGCGCCAGCAGCTTGGCAGGGGTAGAGCAGTTCTTC
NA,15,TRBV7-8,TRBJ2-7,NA,CASSLFVGKDYEQYF,TGTGCCAGCAGCTTATTTGTAGGGAAGGACTACGAGCAGTACTTC
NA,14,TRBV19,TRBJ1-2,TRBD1,CASRGQGVNYGYTF,TGTGCCAGTAGGGGACAGGGGGTGAACTATGGCTACACCTTC
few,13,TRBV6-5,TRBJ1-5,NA,CASSYLGRQPQHF,TGTGCCAGCAGTTACCTGGGGAGACAGCCCCAGCATTTT
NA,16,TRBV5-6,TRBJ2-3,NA,CASSSGKVALTDTQYF,TGTGCCAGCAGCTCTGGGAAGGTAGCGTTGACAGATACGCAGTATTTT
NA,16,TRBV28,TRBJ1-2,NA,CASTPLVSPQEPGYTF,TGTGCCAGCACCCCCCTTGTCAGCCCCCAGGAACCTGGCTACACCTTC
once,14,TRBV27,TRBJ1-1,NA,CASSFLPTGTEAFF,TGTGCCAGCAGTTTCCTGCCCACAGGCACTGAAGCTTTCTTT
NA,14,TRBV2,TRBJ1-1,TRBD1,CASSSTGENTEAFF,TGTGCCAGCAGTTCGACAGGGGAGAACACTGAAGCTTTCTTT
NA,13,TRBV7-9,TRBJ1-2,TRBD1,CASSQGQGYGYTF,TGTGCCAGCAGTCAAGGACAGGGTTATGGCTACACCTTC
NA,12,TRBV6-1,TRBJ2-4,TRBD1,CASRTGADIQYF,TGTGCCAGCAGGACAGGGGCGGACATTCAGTACTTC
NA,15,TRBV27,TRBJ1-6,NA,CASSLGGSANSPLHF,TGTGCCAGCAGTTTAGGGGGGTCGGCTAATTCACCCCTCCACTTT
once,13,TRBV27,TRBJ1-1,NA,CASSWGQNTEAFF,TGTGCCAGCAGCTGGGGACAGAACACTGAAGCTTTCTTT
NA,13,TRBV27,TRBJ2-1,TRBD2,CASAGTTYNEQFF,TGTGCCAGCGCTGGGACTACATACAATGAGCAGTTCTTC
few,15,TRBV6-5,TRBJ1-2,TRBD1,CASSYGTGYNYGYTF,TGTGCCAGCAGTTACGGGACAGGTTATAACTATGGCTACACCTTC
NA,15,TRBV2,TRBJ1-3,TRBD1,CASREDRGSGNTIYF,TGTGCCAGCAGGGAGGACAGGGGTAGCGGAAACACCATATATTTT
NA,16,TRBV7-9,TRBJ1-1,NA,CASSLRSEQGIAEAFF,TGTGCCAGCAGCTTACGGTCGGAGCAGGGGATCGCTGAAGCTTTCTTT
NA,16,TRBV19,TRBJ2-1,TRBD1,CASSISGQGFYNEQFF,TGTGCCAGTAGTATCTCCGGACAGGGATTTTACAATGAGCAGTTCTTC
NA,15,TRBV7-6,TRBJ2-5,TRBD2,CASSLGGGASETQYF,TGTGCCAGCAGCTTGGGCGGGGGGGCCTCGGAGACCCAGTACTTC
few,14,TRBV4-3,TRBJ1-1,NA,CASSQNQGITEAFF,TGCGCCAGCAGCCAAAATCAGGGGATAACTGAAGCTTTCTTT
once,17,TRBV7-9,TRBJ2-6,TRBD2,CAGDRRGDYSGANVLTF,TGTGCCGGGGACCGGCGGGGGGATTACTCTGGGGCCAACGTCCTGACTTTC
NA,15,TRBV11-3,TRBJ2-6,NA,CASSPRHSGANVLTF,TGTGCCAGCAGCCCTCGACACTCTGGGGCCAACGTCCTGACTTTC
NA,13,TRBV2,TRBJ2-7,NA,CASERGRGREQYF,TGTGCCAGCGAACGGGGCAGGGGCCGCGAGCAGTACTTC
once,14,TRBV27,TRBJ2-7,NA,CASSLLGRVHEQYF,TGTGCCAGCAGTTTATTAGGCAGGGTCCACGAGCAGTACTTC
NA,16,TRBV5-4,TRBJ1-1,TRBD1,CASSLKKGARVTEAFF,TGTGCCAGCAGCTTGAAAAAGGGGGCGCGGGTCACTGAAGCTTTCTTT
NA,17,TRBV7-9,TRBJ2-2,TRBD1,CASIPPTGQGVTGELFF,TGTGCCAGCATCCCCCCTACGGGACAGGGTGTCACCGGGGAGCTGTTTTTT